The present entry profiles one T cell receptor beta chain with its context. Its specificity is not known. This PCR relied on a set of 60 Vbeta primers and 13 Jbeta primers. Clones were sequenced by immunoSEQ multiplex PCR, and TCRdb holds only the in-frame ones, with some missing. The table includes around 150,000 clones, about 85% detected once. CDR1 is LNHNV and CDR2 is YYDKDF in the germline V gene (reference sequence). The V and J ends lost 0 bases and 2 bases, in that order; junction bases with no gene match: 6. This CDR3 is 16 amino acids long. These data are taken from a study of cytomegalovirus exposure and HLA in healthy donors. Overall study results and limits: HLA alleles showed associations with fewer than 20,000 TCR beta sequences in a later analysis, at a 0.05 false discovery rate. Three chains linked to CMV were shown in vitro to be specific for CMV antigens. Previous analysis showed most TCR beta V segments were productive about 90% or about 30% of the time.

The gene calls are TRBV15 and TRBJ1-2, with 7 bases matching TRBD1. Sequencing used PBMCs. This clonotype was obtained from a human donor in good health. The CDR3 is CATSREQRGRNYGYTF. In DNA form, the CDR3 reads TGTGCCACCAGCAGAGAACAGAGGGGGCGAAACTATGGCTACACCTTC.